The next 10 T cell receptor beta chains were all read from a single sample in a study of T-cell memory formation after mild COVID-19. TCRdb re-called the 5' RACE reads through MiXCR, storing one row per CDR3 protein. The table has some 210,000 distinct CDR3 sequences, about 27% seen once. Material: PBMCs or a T cell subset sorted from them (not recorded which). Receptors were obtained from an adult woman who had mild COVID-19 (a few samples of this study predate the infection). Cell type and time point are not known.

The rearrangement joins TRBV30 to TRBJ2-2; D may be TRBD2 (6 bases). Trimming pared 5 bases from V and 1 base from J, leaving 11 bases between. This CDR3 region has 14 residues. Germline CDR1 reads GTSNPN; CDR2 reads SVGIG (reference sequence). CDR3 DNA: TGTGCCTGGGGGGCGGGGTTGAACACCGGGGAGCTGTTTTTT. Translated: CAWGAGLNTGELFF.

Remarks on this clonotype: The conserved final phenylalanine or tryptophan is absent from the CDR3, which likely points to a read error. The DNA is omitted, as the CDR3 cannot be located on it reliably, and the CDR3 follows TCRdb's listing. The chain employs TRBV12-3 or TRBV12-4 and TRBJ2-4; TRBD1, the table's D call, lacks a check against the DNA. The CDR3 adds up to 12 amino acids, both ends counted. Here the CDR3 reads CASSLGGGQEPP.

This clonotype was seen only a few times. The chain has TRBV5-1 and TRBJ2-7; possibly TRBD1 for D (5 bases). The germline V gene has CDR1 SGHRS and CDR2 YFSETQ. The ends were cut back, 2 bases at V and 3 bases at J, with 6 bases in the middle. This CDR3 contains 12 residues. The CDR3 coding sequence is TGCGCCAGCAGCTTCGACAGCTACGAGCAGTACTTC. Encoded protein: CASSFDSYEQYF.

This chain links TRBV5-1 with TRBJ1-1, with D uncertain. This CDR3 has 13 residues. CDR1 and CDR2 (germline): SGHRS, YFSETQ. V dropped 7 bases and J dropped 2 bases, with 12 bases sitting between them. DNA for the CDR3: TGCGCCAGCGGAAATGACGGTAACACTGAAGCTTTCTTT. Translating it yields CASGNDGNTEAFF. Variable domain in full (rest from reference TRBV5-1 and TRBJ1-1): KAGVTQTPRYLIKTRGQQVTLSCSPISGHRSVSWYQQTPGQGLQFLFEYFSETQRNKGNFPGRFSGRQFSNSRSEMNVSTLELGDSALYLCASGNDGNTEAFFGQGTRLTVV.

The chain links TRBV5-4 to TRBJ2-1; 10 bases are a match to TRBD2. Germline V gene lookup returns CDR1 SGHNT and CDR2 YYREEE (reference sequence). The ends lost 2 bases at V and 4 bases at J; junction bases unmatched: 9. This CDR3 is 17 amino acids long. CDR3 sequence reads: CASSFKAGGLLYNEQFF. As DNA, the CDR3 is TGTGCCAGCAGCTTTAAAGCGGGAGGGCTGCTTTACAATGAGCAGTTCTTC.

The gene calls are TRBV7-8 and TRBJ1-1; 8 bases match TRBD1. Germline loops: CDR1 SGHVS, CDR2 FQNEAQ. The CDR3 spans 18 residues. The V segment lost 1 base and the J segment 0 bases; nucleotides outside the gene matches: 10. In nucleotides, the CDR3 is TGTGCCAGCAGCTTAGGGGCAGGGGGCCCAGCTATGAACACTGAAGCTTTCTTT. This codes for CASSLGAGGPAMNTEAFF.

This rearrangement joins TRBV5-6 to TRBJ2-1; no reliable D call. Trimming cost V 1 base and J 8 bases, with 7 bases left between them. The germline CDR1 and CDR2 sequences are SGHDT and YYEEEE. The CDR3 runs to 12 residues. The CDR3 nucleotides are TGTGCCAGCAGCTTGAAGCGATATGAGCAGTTCTTC. Its protein is CASSLKRYEQFF. Using reference TRBV5-6 and TRBJ2-1 for the parts outside the CDR3, the full variable domain is DAGVTQSPTHLIKTRGQQVTLRCSPKSGHDTVSWYQQALGQGPQFIFQYYEEEERQRGNFPDRFSGHQFPNYSSELNVNALLLGDSALYLCASSLKRYEQFFGPGTRLTVL.

This clonotype was observed at least ten times. The rearrangement uses TRBV10-3 and TRBJ2-7; the D call may be TRBD1 or TRBD2 (6 bases each). CDR1 is ENHRY and CDR2 is SYGVKD in the germline V gene. With 10 bases removed from V and 5 bases from J, the gap between germline ends came to 21 bases. This CDR3 region has 14 residues. The CDR3 reads CASSPWGAMDEQYF. CDR3 bases: TGTGCCAGCTCTCCCTGGGGGGCGATGGACGAGCAGTACTTC.

The J gene is TRBJ1-2, the V gene TRBV10-3; D may be TRBD1 (5 bases). Between the trimmed V and J ends, which lost 4 bases and 7 bases, there was a span of 13 bases. In germline, CDR1 is ENHRY, CDR2 SYGVKD. The CDR3 is made up of 13 amino acids. CDR3 sequence: CAISGSGHPGYTF. The CDR3 coding sequence is TGTGCCATCAGTGGTTCAGGGCATCCTGGCTACACCTTC.

The rearrangement joins TRBV5-1 to TRBJ2-2, with 7 bases that match TRBD2. V lost 0 bases to trimming and J lost 11 bases; unmatched junction nucleotides: 7. This CDR3 comprises 14 residues. Germline CDR1 is SGHRS and CDR2 is YFSETQ. This CDR3 is CASSLELAALELFF. The CDR3 nucleotides are TGCGCCAGCAGCTTGGAGCTAGCGGCCTTAGAGCTGTTTTTT.